Each of the 22 T cell receptor beta chains below was sequenced from the same sample in a study of blood T cell repertoires in COVID-19. Profiled with immunoSEQ multiplex PCR; TCRdb holds only in-frame clones, not every one. The profile shows about 170,000 clones, approximately 90% of them singletons. The sequenced material came from peripheral blood. All receptors derive from a man aged 60 to 69 with acute or convalescent COVID-19.

The genes are TRBV5-1 and TRBJ2-1, with TRBD1 matching over 9 bases. In germline, CDR1 is SGHRS, CDR2 YFSETQ. The CDR3 runs to 13 residues. The V gene end was trimmed by 4 bases and the J gene end by 7 bases; junction bases not matched to a gene: 3. CDR3 loop: CASSGGQGNEQFF. In nucleotides, the CDR3 is TGCGCCAGCAGCGGGGGACAGGGAAATGAGCAGTTCTTC.

This sequence joins TRBV11-3 and TRBJ2-3; 12 nucleotides agree with TRBD2. The CDR3 length is 16 residues. J gave up 4 bases and V 5 bases, and 7 bases lay outside the gene matches. Germline-derived CDR1 and CDR2 are SGHNT and YENEEA. In nucleotides, the CDR3 is TGTGCCAGCAGCCCCCGGACTAGCGGGATCTCAGATACGCAGTATTTT. Translation gives CASSPRTSGISDTQYF.

This clone was picked up many times. The chain is built from TRBV6-5 and TRBJ2-7; weak D call: TRBD2 (5 bases). Trimming shortened V by 7 bases and J by 7 bases, and 20 bases separated the two germline ends. CDR3 size: 14 residues. Germline CDR1 is MNHEY and CDR2 is SVGAGI. The CDR3 loop reads CASTPSYSVKEQYF. The CDR3 nucleotides read TGTGCCAGCACCCCATCGTATAGCGTTAAGGAGCAGTACTTC.

The chain has TRBV18 and TRBJ2-7; 7 nucleotides match TRBD2. V gave up 3 bases and J gave up 0 bases; unmatched junction bases: 2. The CDR3 is 14 amino acids. Per the germline V gene, CDR1 is KGHSH and CDR2 is LQKENI. This CDR3 is CASSPGGSSYEQYV. The CDR3 DNA reads TGTGCCAGCTCACCGGGAGGGTCCTCCTACGAGCAGTACGTC.

The chain joins TRBV27 to TRBJ2-2, with 10 bases lining up with TRBD1. The ends lost 10 bases at V and 5 bases at J; junction bases unmatched: 7. Germline values: CDR1 MNHEY, CDR2 SMNVEV (reference sequence). The CDR3 runs 14 residues. CDR3 region: CATRRTGGTGELFF. CDR3 DNA sequence: TGTGCCACAAGAAGGACAGGGGGGACCGGGGAGCTGTTTTTT.

Details on this clone: The same CDR3 is also encoded by other DNA sequences in this sample. CDR3 sequence: CASSWTGGQETQYF. DNA for the CDR3: TGTGCCAGCAGTTGGACAGGGGGACAAGAGACCCAGTACTTC. The chain joins TRBV6-5 to TRBJ2-5; 10 bases agree with TRBD1. This CDR3 is built from 14 residues. Per the germline V gene, CDR1 is MNHEY and CDR2 is SVGAGI. V lost 4 bases to trimming and J lost 2 bases; unmatched junction nucleotides: 1.

V gene TRBV5-6 combines with J gene TRBJ2-7; 12 positions agree with TRBD2. V dropped 2 bases and J dropped 1; count of bases not matched to a gene: 1. This CDR3 is built from 15 residues. Germline V gene lookup returns CDR1 SGHDT and CDR2 YYEEEE. The CDR3 reads CASSLLAGGSYEQYV. CDR3 sequence (DNA): TGTGCCAGCAGCTTACTAGCGGGGGGATCCTACGAGCAGTACGTC.

The chain uses TRBV24-1 and TRBJ2-6; D is perhaps TRBD2 (5 bases). Trimming pared 3 bases from V and 0 bases from J, leaving 8 bases between. The CDR3 has 16 amino acids. Germline CDR1 and CDR2: KGHDR and SFDVKD. The CDR3 region is CATSDRDASGANVLTF. The CDR3, as DNA: TGTGCCACCAGTGATCGGGATGCCTCTGGGGCCAACGTCCTGACTTTC.

The chain recombines TRBV27 with TRBJ1-4, with TRBD1 identical over 9 bases. The CDR3 runs 16 residues. Germline V gene data show CDR1 as MNHEY and CDR2 as SMNVEV (reference sequence). Losses at the gene ends were 3 bases for V and 1 base for J; bases not matched to a gene: 3. CDR3 region: CASSLTGGLTNEKLFF. The CDR3 DNA reads as TGTGCCAGCAGTTTGACAGGGGGTTTAACTAATGAAAAACTGTTTTTT.

This clone is a singleton in its sample. The rearrangement links TRBV6-2 or TRBV6-3 to TRBJ1-2; no clear D gene. From germline, CDR1 is MNHEY and CDR2 SVGEGT. Trimming took 0 bases from V and 7 from J, leaving 12 bases between them. This CDR3 region has 14 residues. The CDR3 bases are TGTGCCAGCAGTTACTCTCGTGCCAACGGTGGCTACACCTTC. It is translated as CASSYSRANGGYTF.

The rearrangement links TRBV10-2 to TRBJ2-5, with 14 bases lining up with TRBD2. Germline loops: CDR1 WSHSY, CDR2 SAAADI. Losses at the gene ends were 8 bases for V and 4 bases for J; bases not matched to a gene: 6. CDR3 length: 15 amino acids. CDR3 bases: TGCGCCAGCCTGGGACTAGCGGGGGATGGAGAGACCCAGTACTTC. Residues: CASLGLAGDGETQYF.

This chain joins TRBV3-1 (or the pseudogene TRBV3-2) and TRBJ1-3; D is ambiguous. Germline V gene sequence: CDR1 LGHDT, CDR2 YNNKEL (reference sequence). Trimming took 1 base from V and 0 from J, leaving 4 bases between them. CDR3 size: 14 residues. The CDR3 loop reads CASSQGHSGNTIYF. The CDR3 DNA reads as TGTGCCAGCAGCCAAGGGCACTCTGGAAACACCATATATTTT.

This clone has only one observation. This sequence joins TRBV5-6 and TRBJ1-1, with 8 bases lining up with TRBD1. This CDR3 spans 13 amino acids. Germline CDR1 is SGHDT and CDR2 is YYEEEE. The junction had 3 bases not matched to a gene; V was cut back by 3 bases and J by 5 bases. The CDR3 here is CASSWTGRTEAFF. As DNA, the CDR3 is TGTGCCAGCAGCTGGACAGGGCGTACTGAAGCTTTCTTT.

The sample holds a few counts of this clone. The chain recombines TRBV29-1 with TRBJ1-2; a possible D gene is TRBD1 (6 bases). The CDR3 covers 12 residues. Germline V gene lookup returns CDR1 SQVTM and CDR2 ANQGSEA. The V and J ends lost 2 bases and 8 bases respectively, with 12 bases between them. CDR3 residues: CSVEWGHVGYTF. CDR3 bases: TGCAGCGTTGAATGGGGACATGTAGGCTACACCTTC.

The chain joins TRBV7-8 to TRBJ2-5, with 7 bases fitting TRBD1. This CDR3 is 15 amino acids long. Germline loops: CDR1 SGHVS, CDR2 FQNEAQ. V trimming: 7 bases; J trimming: 2 bases; junction bases outside the gene matches: 10. The CDR3 sequence: CASIDLGTAQETQYF. The CDR3 DNA reads as TGTGCCAGCATCGACCTTGGGACAGCACAAGAGACCCAGTACTTC.

This clone was observed once. The junction departs from the called germline gene at one end, perhaps through a read error. The V call is TRBV7-2, the J call TRBJ2-7; 8 nucleotides line up with TRBD2. Germline assignment: CDR1 SGHTA and CDR2 FQGNSA. The length of the CDR3 is 13 residues. In DNA form, the CDR3 reads TGTGCCAGCAGCTTAGCTGGCCCTAGCGGGCTCCTCTTC. As protein: CASSLAGPSGLLF.

The gene calls are TRBV24-1 and TRBJ1-6, with 7 positions matching TRBD1. This CDR3 comprises 16 residues. Trimming removed 4 bases from V and 5 bases from J; junction bases left unmatched: 7. Germline CDR1 KGHDR, CDR2 SFDVKD. CDR3 loop: CATSDLQGTNNSPLHF. In DNA, the CDR3 is TGTGCCACCAGTGACCTACAGGGGACGAATAATTCACCCCTCCACTTT.

The chain couples TRBV18 to TRBJ2-7; 7 bases agree with TRBD1. J was trimmed by 3 bases and V by 5 bases; bases with no gene match: 10. This CDR3 is 15 amino acids long. The germline CDR1 and CDR2 sequences are KGHSH and LQKENI. CDR3 DNA: TGTGCCAGCTCAAGGGACAGAAGCTACTTCTACGAGCAGTACTTC. This codes for CASSRDRSYFYEQYF.

The chain links TRBV24-1 to TRBJ1-4; 8 positions agree with TRBD1. The CDR3 totals 13 residues. The trim removed 7 bases at V and 5 bases at J, leaving 2 bases unmatched. Germline lookup yields CDR1 KGHDR and CDR2 SFDVKD. CDR3 amino acids: CATRGTGNEKLFF. CDR3 coding DNA: TGTGCCACCAGGGGGACAGGCAATGAAAAACTGTTTTTT.

This chain uses TRBV5-1 with TRBJ2-1; 9 bases match TRBD2. Germline lookup yields CDR1 SGHRS and CDR2 YFSETQ. The CDR3 consists of 14 residues. The junction had 5 bases not matched to a gene; V was cut back by 4 bases and J by 6 bases. CDR3 bases: TGCGCCAGCAGCCATAGCGGGAGCGCCAATGAGCAGTTCTTC. This encodes CASSHSGSANEQFF.

The V gene is TRBV19, the J gene TRBJ2-3, with 8 bases that match TRBD1. Germline lookup yields CDR1 LNHDA and CDR2 SQIVND (reference sequence). The ends lost 3 bases at V and 9 bases at J; junction bases unmatched: 5. The CDR3 covers 13 residues. As DNA, the CDR3 is TGTGCCAGTAGTATGGGGGACAGGAGGACGCAGTATTTT. It codes for CASSMGDRRTQYF.

The V call is TRBV24-1, the J call TRBJ1-5; 7 bases fit TRBD1. Unmatched junction bases numbered 7, after V lost 4 bases and J lost 8 bases. The CDR3 extends over 14 amino acids. Germline lookup yields CDR1 KGHDR and CDR2 SFDVKD. As DNA, the CDR3 is TGTGCCACCAGTGAACCAGGGGGTAATAAGCCCCAGCATTTT. As protein: CATSEPGGNKPQHF.